Below, 29 T cell receptor beta chains from the same sample are listed, as sequenced in a study of Ad26.COV2.S vaccination and SARS-CoV-2 variants. Only in-frame clones appear in the TCRdb table, and some are missing; sequencing was by immunoSEQ multiplex PCR. The sample holds roughly 350,000 clones; about 85% are singletons and the top ten take around 5.8%. Treatment: some 20 received Ad26.COV2.S at low or high dose, single or two shots; several received placebo; per-sample allocation not given. Sampling was performed 63 days after the first vaccine or placebo injection. Here the sequenced sample was peripheral blood, taken in a trial of Ad26.COV2.S vaccine versus placebo. Receptors were obtained from a person aged 18-65 years who received the Ad26.COV2.S COVID-19 vaccine or a placebo.

On this clone: The same CDR3 can be traced to other DNA sequences in this sample. The V and J genes are TRBV27 and TRBJ1-5; 7 nucleotides match TRBD1. This CDR3 is 14 amino acids long. CDR1 is MNHEY, CDR2 SMNVEV, per germline (reference sequence). The J segment lost 4 bases and the V segment lost 5 bases, leaving 5 bases of the junction unmatched. This CDR3 reads CASSAGTANQPQHF. As DNA, the CDR3 is TGTGCCAGCAGTGCAGGGACAGCAAATCAGCCCCAGCATTTT.

The CDR3 region is CASSSGGRETQYF. The DNA for the CDR3 is TGTGCCAGCAGTTCGGGGGGTCGGGAGACCCAGTACTTC. The chain carries TRBV6-5 and TRBJ2-5; 7 bases map to TRBD2. Germline V gene data show CDR1 as MNHEY and CDR2 as SVGAGI. This CDR3 comprises 13 residues. The junction had 4 bases not matched to a gene; V was cut back by 4 bases and J by 5 bases.

The V call is TRBV30, the J call TRBJ1-1, with D tentatively TRBD1 (6 bases). The CDR3 contains 12 residues. CDR1 is GTSNPN, CDR2 SVGIG, per germline (reference sequence). V lost 2 bases and J lost 4, with 8 bases in between. This CDR3 reads CAWSTGRTEAFF. CDR3 in DNA: TGTGCCTGGAGTACAGGGCGCACTGAAGCTTTCTTT.

The rearrangement links TRBV5-5 to TRBJ2-7; 8 bases agree with TRBD1. With 1 base clipped from V and 8 bases from J, the junction kept 11 bases outside the gene matches. This CDR3 has 15 residues. Germline CDR1 reads SGHKS; CDR2 reads YYEKEE (reference sequence). Here the CDR3 DNA reads TGTGCCAGCAGCTTGACTTCAGGGGGCGCGTCGAAGCAGTACTTC. It encodes CASSLTSGGASKQYF. The full variable domain, its missing parts supplied by reference TRBV5-5 and TRBJ2-7, is DAGVTQSPTHLIKTRGQQVTLRCSPISGHKSVSWYQQVLGQGPQFIFQYYEKEERGRGNFPDRFSARQFPNYSSELNVNALLLGDSALYLCASSLTSGGASKQYFGPGTRLTVT.

This clone was detected only once. V gene TRBV5-1 combines with J gene TRBJ2-2; 10 nucleotides align to TRBD1. CDR1 and CDR2 (germline): SGHRS, YFSETQ. J lost 6 bases, V lost 0 bases, and 8 bases had no gene match. The CDR3 has 17 amino acids. CDR3 sequence (DNA): TGCGCCAGCAGCTTGGAGAGACAGGGGGCTGGTGCCGGGGAGCTGTTTTTT. It encodes CASSLERQGAGAGELFF.

The chain employs TRBV7-9 and TRBJ2-1; TRBD2 agrees at 13 bases. CDR3 length: 14 amino acids. In germline, CDR1 is SEHNR, CDR2 FQNEAQ (reference sequence). Trimming took 8 bases from V and 4 from J; bases not matched to a gene: 2. CDR3 in amino acids: CASSGLAGYNEQFF. In DNA form, the CDR3 reads TGTGCCAGCTCGGGACTAGCGGGGTACAATGAGCAGTTCTTC.

The chain uses TRBV28 and TRBJ1-2; perhaps TRBD1 as D (6 bases). The CDR3 has 12 amino acids. Trimming left V 4 bases short and J 5 bases short, with 8 bases between. Germline V gene data show CDR1 as MDHEN and CDR2 as SYDVKM. CDR3 sequence reads: CASSSGQYGYTF. CDR3 coding DNA: TGTGCCAGCAGTTCAGGACAGTATGGCTACACCTTC.

CDR3 residues: CASSPMGSSYNSPLHF. The CDR3 nucleotides are TGTGCCAGTAGCCCGATGGGCAGCTCCTATAATTCACCCCTCCACTTT. This chain uses TRBV19 with TRBJ1-6; D call uncertain. CDR1 and CDR2 (germline): LNHDA, SQIVND (reference sequence). The V end lost 6 bases, the J end lost 0 bases, and 12 bases lay between the germline ends. The CDR3 contains 16 residues.

The rearrangement uses TRBV14 and TRBJ2-1; 8 nucleotides align to TRBD2. Unmatched junction bases numbered 6, after V lost 2 bases and J lost 0 bases. The germline CDR1 and CDR2 sequences are SGHDN and FVKESK. CDR3 length: 17 residues. CDR3 nucleotides: TGTGCCAGCAGCCAAATGAAGCGGGGGCCCTCCTACAATGAGCAGTTCTTC. Translating it yields CASSQMKRGPSYNEQFF. Full variable domain (rest looked up from reference TRBV14 and TRBJ2-1): EAGVTQFPSHSVIEKGQTVTLRCDPISGHDNLYWYRRVMGKEIKFLLHFVKESKQDESGMPNNRFLAERTGGTYSTLKVQPAELEDSGVYFCASSQMKRGPSYNEQFFGPGTRLTVL.

In this sample, this clone turned up once. The chain has TRBV19 and TRBJ2-7; D possibly corresponds to TRBD2 (6 bases). Between the trimmed V and J ends, which lost 5 bases and 4 bases, there was a span of 21 bases. This CDR3 spans 16 amino acids. Germline-derived CDR1 and CDR2 are LNHDA and SQIVND (reference sequence). This CDR3 reads CASSPSTQGGGYEQYF. CDR3 bases: TGTGCCAGTAGTCCGTCCACCCAGGGAGGAGGTTACGAGCAGTACTTC. Looking up the rest from reference TRBV19 and TRBJ2-7 gives the full variable domain: DGGITQSPKYLFRKEGQNVTLSCEQNLNHDAMYWYRQDPGQGLRLIYYSQIVNDFQKGDIAEGYSVSREKKESFPLTVTSAQKNPTAFYLCASSPSTQGGGYEQYFGPGTRLTVT.

The rearrangement joins TRBV30 to TRBJ2-3; unclear D gene. CDR3 length: 15 residues. Trimming left V 0 bases short and J 3 bases short, with 13 bases between. Germline CDR1 GTSNPN, CDR2 SVGIG (reference sequence). CDR3 in amino acids: CAWSVSILRTDTQYF. CDR3 nucleotide sequence: TGTGCCTGGAGTGTTTCAATCCTACGGACAGATACGCAGTATTTT.

This clone was recorded once. The chain is built from TRBV20-1 and TRBJ2-2; D is unclear. Germline V CDR1 and CDR2: DFQATT, SNEGSKA (reference sequence). V shed 3 bases and J shed 8 bases, with 10 bases lying between them. The CDR3 is made up of 12 amino acids. The CDR3 bases are TGCAGTGCTAGTCGTATGAGGGGGGAGCTGTTTTTT. This encodes CSASRMRGELFF.

The chain employs TRBV12-3 or TRBV12-4 and TRBJ2-1; possibly TRBD2 for D (7 bases). This CDR3 has 12 amino acids. V shed 5 bases and J shed 15 bases, with 17 bases lying between them. CDR3 residues: CASSTGPGGLFF. In DNA, the CDR3 is TGTGCCAGCAGTACCGGACCCGGGGGGCTGTTCTTC.

V usage is TRBV28 and J usage is TRBJ2-2; D gene ambiguous. The CDR3 spans 14 residues. Germline CDR1 and CDR2: MDHEN and SYDVKM. V dropped 2 bases and J dropped 4 bases, with 8 bases sitting between them. CDR3 region: CASSLGLSTGELFF. CDR3 sequence (DNA): TGTGCCAGCAGTTTAGGCTTAAGCACCGGGGAGCTGTTTTTT.

This chain's CDR3 is CASSFSGTGSYGYTF. In nucleotides, the CDR3 is TGTGCCAGCAGCTTCTCCGGGACAGGGTCATATGGCTACACCTTC. The V and J genes are TRBV5-6 and TRBJ1-2; 9 bases agree with TRBD1. V gave up 2 bases and J gave up 5 bases; unmatched junction bases: 7. The CDR3 length is 15 residues. Germline CDR1 SGHDT, CDR2 YYEEEE. Together with reference TRBV5-6 and TRBJ1-2, the CDR3 gives the full variable domain: DAGVTQSPTHLIKTRGQQVTLRCSPKSGHDTVSWYQQALGQGPQFIFQYYEEEERQRGNFPDRFSGHQFPNYSSELNVNALLLGDSALYLCASSFSGTGSYGYTFGSGTRLTVV.

The V and J genes are TRBV29-1 and TRBJ2-1, with D maybe TRBD2 (6 bases). The CDR3 is 13 amino acids. Germline V lookup: CDR1 SQVTM, CDR2 ANQGSEA. Trimming pared 5 bases from V and 2 bases from J, leaving 10 bases between. CDR3 bases: TGCAGCGTTCAGCTAGCGACCTACAATGAGCAGTTCTTC. Encoded protein: CSVQLATYNEQFF.

CDR3 residues: CASSYIRGETQYF. CDR3 DNA sequence: TGTGCCAGCAGTTACATTAGAGGAGAGACCCAGTACTTC. The J gene is TRBJ2-5, the V gene TRBV6-2 or TRBV6-3; no reliable D call. CDR3 length: 13 residues. V was clipped by 2 bases and J by 4 bases, with 8 bases between them. Looked up from germline, CDR1 is MNHEY and CDR2 is SVGEGT.

The V and J genes are TRBV7-9 and TRBJ1-5; 8 bases fit TRBD1. J lost 3 bases, V lost 5 bases, and 9 bases had no gene match. The CDR3 has 16 residues. Germline V gene data show CDR1 as SEHNR and CDR2 as FQNEAQ (reference sequence). In nucleotides, the CDR3 is TGTGCCAGCAGCAGTTTCAGGGGGCGAGTCAATCAGCCCCAGCATTTT. Residues: CASSSFRGRVNQPQHF.

This clone was recorded once. One end of the junction fails to match germline, which may point to a read error. The chain has TRBV19 and TRBJ2-1; no clear D gene. Germline V gives CDR1 LNHDA, CDR2 SQIVND (reference sequence). CDR3 length: 12 residues. Here the CDR3 DNA reads TGTGCAAGTAGTATTGGGATATATGAGCAGTTCTTC. Amino acids: CASSIGIYEQFF.

V usage is TRBV19 and J usage is TRBJ1-5; TRBD1 might be the D (5 bases). Germline CDR1 is LNHDA and CDR2 is SQIVND (reference sequence). The V end lost 6 bases, the J end lost 0 bases, and 12 bases lay between the germline ends. This CDR3 spans 15 amino acids. CDR3 DNA: TGTGCCAGTAGCGACAGAGGTTATAGCAATCAGCCCCAGCATTTT. Its translation: CASSDRGYSNQPQHF.

The chain combines TRBV5-1 with TRBJ2-6; D assignment may be TRBD1 or TRBD2 (5 bases each). The germline CDR1 and CDR2 sequences are SGHRS and YFSETQ. There are 17 residues in the CDR3. V was cut by 5 bases and J by 0 bases, with 15 bases left in between. This CDR3 is CASSEGSLSSGANVLTF. The CDR3, as DNA: TGCGCCAGCAGTGAGGGGTCTTTAAGCTCTGGGGCCAACGTCCTGACTTTC.

The J gene is TRBJ1-1, the V gene TRBV7-9; 10 bases fit TRBD1. The CDR3 sequence is 14 residues long. CDR1 and CDR2 (germline): SEHNR, FQNEAQ (reference sequence). The trim removed 5 bases at V and 11 bases at J, leaving 11 bases unmatched. In DNA form, the CDR3 reads TGTGCCAGCAGCCCTCAAAGACAGGGGGCAAGGGCTTTCTTT. Its translation is CASSPQRQGARAFF.

J is TRBJ1-4 and V is TRBV9; D unresolved. The V end was cut by 0 bases, the J end by 8 bases, with 14 bases between. Germline CDR1 SGDLS, CDR2 YYNGEE. The CDR3 consists of 15 residues. For the CDR3, the DNA is TGTGCCAGCAGCGTAGACGCCCTGGGTGGCGAAAAACTGTTTTTT. Protein: CASSVDALGGEKLFF.

This chain connects TRBV5-4 to TRBJ2-3; 7 nucleotides line up with TRBD2. This CDR3 is 16 amino acids long. Trimming cost V 0 bases and J 4 bases; bases outside gene matches: 8. CDR1 SGHNT and CDR2 YYREEE come from the germline V gene (reference sequence). This chain's CDR3 is CASSLAGGTRADTQYF. The CDR3 DNA reads as TGTGCCAGCAGCTTGGCCGGGGGGACTCGTGCAGATACGCAGTATTTT.

The genes are TRBV19 and TRBJ2-5; no firm D call. Germline V lookup: CDR1 LNHDA, CDR2 SQIVND (reference sequence). The CDR3 covers 13 residues. Trimming took off 5 bases at V and 2 bases at J, with 9 bases between the two ends. The CDR3 here is CASSSDWQETQYF. Here the CDR3 DNA reads TGTGCCAGTAGTTCCGACTGGCAAGAGACCCAGTACTTC.

The V and J genes are TRBV4-3 and TRBJ2-6, with 7 bases lining up with TRBD1. J gave up 8 bases and V 0 bases, and 4 bases lay outside the gene matches. The CDR3 length is 15 residues. Per germline, CDR1 LGHNA and CDR2 YSLEER. CDR3 residues: CASSQDSGQSNVLTF. CDR3 coding DNA: TGCGCCAGCAGCCAAGATTCGGGACAGTCCAACGTCCTGACTTTC.

V gene TRBV6-6 combines with J gene TRBJ1-1; D ambiguous. This CDR3 comprises 14 residues. In germline, CDR1 is MNHNY, CDR2 SVGAGI (reference sequence). V was pared by 0 bases and J by 3 bases, with 8 bases between. CDR3: CASSYSPDYTEAFF. The CDR3 nucleotides read TGTGCCAGCAGTTACTCGCCGGACTACACTGAAGCTTTCTTT.

This chain connects TRBV9 to TRBJ2-5; perhaps TRBD2 as D (5 bases). Germline assignment: CDR1 SGDLS and CDR2 YYNGEE. The CDR3 runs to 15 residues. V was cut by 0 bases and J by 5 bases, with 14 bases left in between. CDR3 in amino acids: CASSVDPGIVETQYF. CDR3 DNA: TGTGCCAGCAGCGTAGACCCGGGGATTGTGGAGACCCAGTACTTC.

This rearrangement joins TRBV6-5 to TRBJ2-2; D is perhaps TRBD1 (6 bases). With 10 bases removed from V and 1 base from J, the gap between germline ends came to 13 bases. CDR3 length equals 14 residues. Germline lookup yields CDR1 MNHEY and CDR2 SVGAGI. The CDR3 region has the DNA TGTGCCACACGCAGACAGGTGAACACCGGGGAGCTGTTTTTT. It yields the protein CATRRQVNTGELFF.